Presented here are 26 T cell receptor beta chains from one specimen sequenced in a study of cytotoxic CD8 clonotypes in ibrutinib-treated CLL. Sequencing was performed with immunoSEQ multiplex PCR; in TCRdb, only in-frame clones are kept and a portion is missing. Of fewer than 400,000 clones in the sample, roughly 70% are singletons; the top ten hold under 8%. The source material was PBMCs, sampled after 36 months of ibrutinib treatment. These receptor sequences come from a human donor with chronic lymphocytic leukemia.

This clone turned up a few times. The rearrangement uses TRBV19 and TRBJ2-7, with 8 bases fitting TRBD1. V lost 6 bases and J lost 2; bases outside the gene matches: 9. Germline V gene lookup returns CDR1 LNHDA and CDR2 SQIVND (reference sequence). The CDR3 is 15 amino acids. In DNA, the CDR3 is TGTGCCAGTAGCCGGACAGGGATAGGCGCCTACGAGCAGTACTTC. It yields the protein CASSRTGIGAYEQYF.

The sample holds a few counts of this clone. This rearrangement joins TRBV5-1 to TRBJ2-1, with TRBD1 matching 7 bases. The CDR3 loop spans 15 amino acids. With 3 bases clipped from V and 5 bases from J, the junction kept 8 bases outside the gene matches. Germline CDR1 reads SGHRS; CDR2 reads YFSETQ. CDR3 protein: CASSSHYRGHNEQFF. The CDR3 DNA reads TGCGCCAGCAGCTCGCATTACAGGGGACACAATGAGCAGTTCTTC.

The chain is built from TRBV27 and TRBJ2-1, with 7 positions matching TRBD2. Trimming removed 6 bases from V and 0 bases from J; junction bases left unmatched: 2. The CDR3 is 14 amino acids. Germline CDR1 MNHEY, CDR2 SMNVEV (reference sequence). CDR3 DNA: TGTGCCAGCAGACTAGCGAGCTCCTACAATGAGCAGTTCTTC. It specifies CASRLASSYNEQFF.

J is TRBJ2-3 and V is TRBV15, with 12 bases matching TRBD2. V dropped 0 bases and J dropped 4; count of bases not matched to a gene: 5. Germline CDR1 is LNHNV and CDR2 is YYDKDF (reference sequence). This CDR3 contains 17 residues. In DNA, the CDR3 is TGTGCCACCAGCAGAGATTGGACTAGCGGGACTGCAGATACGCAGTATTTT. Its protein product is CATSRDWTSGTADTQYF.

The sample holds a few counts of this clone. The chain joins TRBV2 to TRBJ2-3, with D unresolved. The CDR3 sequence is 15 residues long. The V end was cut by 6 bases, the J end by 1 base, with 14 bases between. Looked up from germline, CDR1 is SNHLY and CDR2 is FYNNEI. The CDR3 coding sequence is TGTGCCAGCAGATGGGGTGGCGGAGGCACAGATACGCAGTATTTT. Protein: CASRWGGGGTDTQYF.

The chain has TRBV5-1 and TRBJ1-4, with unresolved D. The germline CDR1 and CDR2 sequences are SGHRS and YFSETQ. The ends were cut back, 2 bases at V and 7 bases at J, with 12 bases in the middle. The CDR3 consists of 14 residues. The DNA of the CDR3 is TGCGCCAGCAGCTTAACGTTAACGGGTGAAAAACTGTTTTTT. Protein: CASSLTLTGEKLFF.

DNA for the CDR3: TGTGCCAGCTCACCAGAAACGGGGGCGGTAGCTGAAGCTTTCTTT. This translates into CASSPETGAVAEAFF. The chain combines TRBV18 with TRBJ1-1; D might be TRBD1 (6 bases). V dropped 2 bases and J dropped 6 bases, with 16 bases sitting between them. The CDR3 is made up of 15 amino acids. Germline CDR1 and CDR2: KGHSH and LQKENI.

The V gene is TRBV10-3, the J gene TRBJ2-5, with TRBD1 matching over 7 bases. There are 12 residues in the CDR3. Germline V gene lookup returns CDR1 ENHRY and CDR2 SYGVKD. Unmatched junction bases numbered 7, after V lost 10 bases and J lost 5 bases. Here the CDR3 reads CATPTGRETQYF. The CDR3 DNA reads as TGTGCCACTCCGACAGGGCGGGAGACCCAGTACTTC.

CDR3 bases: TGTGCCAGCAGCTTAGTCGGATCGTGGGATGAGCAGTTCTTC. It translates to CASSLVGSWDEQFF. The chain combines TRBV7-6 with TRBJ2-1; D unresolved. Germline CDR1 and CDR2: SGHVS and FNYEAQ. The CDR3 extends over 14 amino acids. V lost 1 base and J 8 bases, leaving 12 bases between the germline ends.

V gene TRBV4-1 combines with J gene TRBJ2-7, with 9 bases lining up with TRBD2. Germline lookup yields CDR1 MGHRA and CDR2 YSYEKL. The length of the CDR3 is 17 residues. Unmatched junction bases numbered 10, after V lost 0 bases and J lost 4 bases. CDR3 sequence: CASSQDREVAGAYEQYF. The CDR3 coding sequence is TGCGCCAGCAGCCAAGATCGAGAGGTAGCGGGGGCATACGAGCAGTACTTC.

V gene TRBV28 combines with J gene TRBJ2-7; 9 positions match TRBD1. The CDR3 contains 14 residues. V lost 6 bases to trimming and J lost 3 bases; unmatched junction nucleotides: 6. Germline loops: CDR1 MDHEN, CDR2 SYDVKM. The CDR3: CASRTGQGFYEQYF. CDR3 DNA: TGTGCCAGCAGAACTGGACAGGGGTTCTACGAGCAGTACTTC.

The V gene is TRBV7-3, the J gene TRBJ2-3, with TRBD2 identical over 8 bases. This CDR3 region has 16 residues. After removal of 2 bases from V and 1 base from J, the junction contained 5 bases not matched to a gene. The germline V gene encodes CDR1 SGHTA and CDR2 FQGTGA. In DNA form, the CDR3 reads TGTGCCAGCAGCTTACCCGGACTAGCCGGCACAGATACGCAGTATTTT. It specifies CASSLPGLAGTDTQYF.

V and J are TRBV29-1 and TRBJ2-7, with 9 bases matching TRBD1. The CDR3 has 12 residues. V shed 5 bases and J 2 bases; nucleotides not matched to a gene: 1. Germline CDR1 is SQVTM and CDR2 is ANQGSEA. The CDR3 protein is CSVWTGAYEQYF. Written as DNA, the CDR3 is TGCAGCGTTTGGACAGGGGCCTACGAGCAGTACTTC.

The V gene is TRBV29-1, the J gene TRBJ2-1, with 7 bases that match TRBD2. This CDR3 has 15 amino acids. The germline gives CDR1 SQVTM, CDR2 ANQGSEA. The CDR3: CSAPKSAGVYNEQFF. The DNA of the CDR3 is TGCAGTGCCCCCAAATCGGCGGGGGTCTACAATGAGCAGTTCTTC.

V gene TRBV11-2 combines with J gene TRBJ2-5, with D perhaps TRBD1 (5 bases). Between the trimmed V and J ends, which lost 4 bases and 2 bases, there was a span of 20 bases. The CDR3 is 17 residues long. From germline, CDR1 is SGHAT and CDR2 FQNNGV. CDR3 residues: CASSSYPRQGLQETQYF. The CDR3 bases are TGTGCCAGCAGCTCATACCCTAGGCAGGGCCTACAAGAGACCCAGTACTTC. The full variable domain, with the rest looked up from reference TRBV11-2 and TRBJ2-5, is EAGVAQSPRYKIIEKRQSVAFWCNPISGHATLYWYQQILGQGPKLLIQFQNNGVVDDSQLPKDRFSAERLKGVDSTLKIQPAKLEDSAVYLCASSSYPRQGLQETQYFGPGTRLLVL.

The DNA of the CDR3 is TGTGCCAGCAGCAAGGGGGCGGGATCCTACGAGCAGTACTTC. Translated: CASSKGAGSYEQYF. This sequence joins TRBV11-3 and TRBJ2-7, with a tentative D call TRBD1 (7 bases). V lost 5 bases and J 1 base, leaving 12 bases between the germline ends. The CDR3 runs to 14 residues. CDR1 is SGHNT, CDR2 YENEEA, per germline. Filled out from reference TRBV11-3 and TRBJ2-7, the complete variable domain reads EAGVVQSPRYKIIEKKQPVAFWCNPISGHNTLYWYLQNLGQGPELLIRYENEEAVDDSQLPKDRFSAERLKGVDSTLKIQPAELGDSAVYLCASSKGAGSYEQYFGPGTRLTVT.

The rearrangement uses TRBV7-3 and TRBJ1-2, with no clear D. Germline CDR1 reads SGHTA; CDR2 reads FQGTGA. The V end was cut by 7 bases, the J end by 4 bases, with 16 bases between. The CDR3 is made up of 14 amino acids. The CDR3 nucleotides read TGTGCCAGCACCCCCGTCCGGGCCGCCTATGGCTACACCTTC. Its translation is CASTPVRAAYGYTF.

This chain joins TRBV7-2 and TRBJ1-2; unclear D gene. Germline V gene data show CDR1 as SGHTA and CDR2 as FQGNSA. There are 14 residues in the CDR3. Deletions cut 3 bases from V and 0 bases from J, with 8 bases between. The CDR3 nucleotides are TGTGCCAGCAGCTTCGGCCAGACTAACTATGGCTACACCTTC. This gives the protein CASSFGQTNYGYTF.

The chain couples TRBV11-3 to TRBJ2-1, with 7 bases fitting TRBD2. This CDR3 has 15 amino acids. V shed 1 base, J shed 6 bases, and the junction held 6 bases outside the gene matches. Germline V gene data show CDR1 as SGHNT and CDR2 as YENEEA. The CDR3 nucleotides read TGTGCCAGCAGCTTAGGCGGACTAGATCCCAATGAGCAGTTCTTC. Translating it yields CASSLGGLDPNEQFF. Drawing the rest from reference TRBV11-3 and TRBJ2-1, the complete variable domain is EAGVVQSPRYKIIEKKQPVAFWCNPISGHNTLYWYLQNLGQGPELLIRYENEEAVDDSQLPKDRFSAERLKGVDSTLKIQPAELGDSAVYLCASSLGGLDPNEQFFGPGTRLTVL.

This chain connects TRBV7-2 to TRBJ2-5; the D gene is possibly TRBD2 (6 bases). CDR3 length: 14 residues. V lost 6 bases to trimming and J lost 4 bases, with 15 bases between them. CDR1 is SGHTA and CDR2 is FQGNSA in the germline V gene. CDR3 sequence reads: CASRHLRRGETQYF. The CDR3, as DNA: TGTGCCAGCAGACATCTGAGGCGGGGAGAGACCCAGTACTTC.

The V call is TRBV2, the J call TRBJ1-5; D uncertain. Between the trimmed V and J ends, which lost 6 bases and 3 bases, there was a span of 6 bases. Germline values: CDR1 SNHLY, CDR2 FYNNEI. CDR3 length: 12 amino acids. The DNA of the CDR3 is TGTGCCAGCAGAGGGTTCAATCAGCCCCAGCATTTT. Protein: CASRGFNQPQHF.

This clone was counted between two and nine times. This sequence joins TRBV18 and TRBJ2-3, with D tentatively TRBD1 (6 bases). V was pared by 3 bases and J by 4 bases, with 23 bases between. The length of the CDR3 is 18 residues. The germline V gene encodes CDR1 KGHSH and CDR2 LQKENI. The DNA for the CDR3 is TGTGCCAGCTCACCCAAGGGGACACCGCTATCTTTAGCAGATACGCAGTATTTT. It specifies CASSPKGTPLSLADTQYF.

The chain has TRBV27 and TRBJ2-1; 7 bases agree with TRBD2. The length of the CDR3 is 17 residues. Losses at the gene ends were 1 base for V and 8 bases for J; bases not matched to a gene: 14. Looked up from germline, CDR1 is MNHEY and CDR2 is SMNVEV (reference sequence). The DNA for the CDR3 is TGTGCCAGCAGTTTATTTAATCCCGGACTAGTACGCGATGAGCAGTTCTTC. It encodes CASSLFNPGLVRDEQFF.

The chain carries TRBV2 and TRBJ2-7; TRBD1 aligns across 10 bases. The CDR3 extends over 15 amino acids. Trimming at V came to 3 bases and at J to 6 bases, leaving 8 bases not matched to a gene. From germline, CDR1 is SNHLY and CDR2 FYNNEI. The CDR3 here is CASSDSRTGGPEQYF. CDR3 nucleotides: TGTGCCAGCAGTGACTCCCGGACAGGGGGGCCCGAGCAGTACTTC.

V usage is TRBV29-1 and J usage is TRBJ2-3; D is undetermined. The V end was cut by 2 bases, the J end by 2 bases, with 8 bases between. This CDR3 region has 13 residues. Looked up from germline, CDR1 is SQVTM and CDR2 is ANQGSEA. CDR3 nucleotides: TGCAGCGTTGAATTGGAGCCCACAGATACGCAGTATTTT. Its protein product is CSVELEPTDTQYF.

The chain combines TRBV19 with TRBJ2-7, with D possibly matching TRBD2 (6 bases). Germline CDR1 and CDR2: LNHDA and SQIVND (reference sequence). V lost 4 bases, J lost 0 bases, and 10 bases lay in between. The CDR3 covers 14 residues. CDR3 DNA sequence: TGTGCCAGTAGTAGTCCTAGCGACTCCTACGAGCAGTACTTC. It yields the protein CASSSPSDSYEQYF. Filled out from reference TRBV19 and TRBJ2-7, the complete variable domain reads DGGITQSPKYLFRKEGQNVTLSCEQNLNHDAMYWYRQDPGQGLRLIYYSQIVNDFQKGDIAEGYSVSREKKESFPLTVTSAQKNPTAFYLCASSSPSDSYEQYFGPGTRLTVT.